The 32 T cell receptor beta chains in this list originate from one sample, sequenced in a study of T cells in Graves' hyperthyroidism and ophthalmopathy. Using RNA transcripts as the source, TCR beta CDR3 regions were amplified. The study used the HTBI primer set for a first-round RT-PCR of the TCR CDR3. TCRdb reprocessed the multiplex PCR reads via MiXCR and lists one record per CDR3 protein. The sample yields 350,000 or so distinct CDR3 sequences, 15% to 20% seen once. Sample: blood. The receptors come from a woman in her thirties or forties with Graves' ophthalmopathy.

This clonotype was counted ten times or more. The chain uses TRBV28 and TRBJ1-5; D might be TRBD1 (5 bases). V was trimmed by 2 bases and J by 6 bases, leaving 17 bases between them. This CDR3 has 16 residues. Germline V lookup: CDR1 MDHEN, CDR2 SYDVKM. This chain's CDR3 is CASSLGVEGMRQPQHF. CDR3 coding DNA: TGTGCCAGCAGTTTAGGGGTTGAGGGGATGCGTCAGCCCCAGCATTTT.

This clonotype was seen repeatedly, ten times or more. The V and J genes are TRBV27 and TRBJ2-7, with D perhaps matching TRBD2 (5 bases). The CDR3 is made up of 14 amino acids. CDR1 is MNHEY, CDR2 SMNVEV, per germline (reference sequence). V was clipped by 1 base and J by 3 bases, with 10 bases between them. This CDR3 is CASSLWAGLYEQYF. Here the CDR3 DNA reads TGTGCCAGCAGTTTATGGGCGGGCCTCTACGAGCAGTACTTC.

This clonotype appeared many times. The rearrangement joins TRBV6-1 to TRBJ2-7; possible D gene TRBD2, 5 bases. The V end lost 6 bases, the J end lost 3 bases, and 15 bases lay between the germline ends. Germline-derived CDR1 and CDR2 are MNHNS and SASEGT. The CDR3 spans 14 residues. In nucleotides, the CDR3 is TGTGCCAGCAGCGCCGGACTCGTCTACTACGAGCAGTACTTC. This sequence encodes CASSAGLVYYEQYF.

A note on this clonotype: A much larger clone lies one base from this, so it may be a read error. This chain uses TRBV12-3 or TRBV12-4 with TRBJ2-7; D possibly corresponds to TRBD1 (6 bases). Trimming stripped 6 bases from V and 6 bases from J, with 18 bases between. The length of the CDR3 is 14 residues. CDR3 loop: CASSLGTWNGEQYF. In nucleotides, the CDR3 is TGTGCCAGCAGCCTGGGGACATGGAATGGCGAGCAGTACTTC.

This clonotype has at least ten counts. J is TRBJ2-2 and V is TRBV6-1; 9 bases agree with TRBD1. This CDR3 comprises 14 residues. Trimming at V came to 6 bases and at J to 5 bases, leaving 4 bases not matched to a gene. Per the germline V gene, CDR1 is MNHNS and CDR2 is SASEGT. The CDR3 sequence is CASSRQGVTGELFF. CDR3 bases: TGTGCCAGCAGCCGACAGGGGGTGACCGGGGAGCTGTTTTTT.

This clonotype was observed at least ten times. The V gene is TRBV2, the J gene TRBJ1-1; 11 positions agree with TRBD1. Germline-derived CDR1 and CDR2 are SNHLY and FYNNEI. The CDR3 extends over 15 amino acids. V lost 8 bases and J lost 1; bases outside the gene matches: 6. This CDR3 is CASVRDRGKNTEAFF. DNA of the CDR3: TGTGCCAGCGTCCGGGACAGGGGGAAGAACACTGAAGCTTTCTTT. Full variable domain (outside the CDR3, taken from reference TRBV2 and TRBJ1-1): EPEVTQTPSHQVTQMGQEVILRCVPISNHLYFYWYRQILGQKVEFLVSFYNNEISEKSEIFDDQFSVERPDGSNFTLKIRSTKLEDSAMYFCASVRDRGKNTEAFFGQGTRLTVV.

This clonotype occurred many times. V usage is TRBV6-1 and J usage is TRBJ1-5; 7 nucleotides align to TRBD1. Germline V lookup: CDR1 MNHNS, CDR2 SASEGT. The CDR3 contains 15 residues. Unmatched junction bases numbered 8, after V lost 6 bases and J lost 3 bases. The CDR3, as DNA: TGTGCCAGCAGGGAATTAGGGGGCTCCAATCAGCCCCAGCATTTT. As protein: CASRELGGSNQPQHF.

The gene calls are TRBV10-3 and TRBJ1-2; D ambiguous. Germline V gene data show CDR1 as ENHRY and CDR2 as SYGVKD. The CDR3 has 11 residues. V was clipped by 3 bases and J by 7 bases, with 6 bases between them. CDR3 DNA sequence: TGTGCCATCAGTGATGTTGGTGGCTACACCTTC. Translated, it gives CAISDVGGYTF.

This clonotype was picked up one time. The chain has TRBV29-1 and TRBJ2-5; 8 nucleotides agree with TRBD2. V lost 8 bases and J lost 3; bases outside the gene matches: 8. The CDR3 runs to 13 residues. CDR1 is SQVTM and CDR2 is ANQGSEA in the germline V gene. The CDR3 region is CSTGLAREETQYF. CDR3 nucleotides: TGCAGCACAGGACTAGCAAGGGAAGAGACCCAGTACTTC.

The table lists this clonotype with many counts. The chain is built from TRBV7-9 and TRBJ2-4; 7 positions match TRBD2. The CDR3 has 17 amino acids. Trimming at V came to 1 base and at J to 2 bases, leaving 8 bases not matched to a gene. Looked up from germline, CDR1 is SEHNR and CDR2 is FQNEAQ (reference sequence). CDR3 protein: CASSLVTGEGTKNIQYF. CDR3 nucleotide sequence: TGTGCCAGCAGCTTAGTTACGGGGGAGGGGACCAAAAACATTCAGTACTTC.

There are many counts of this clonotype. The V gene is TRBV6-2 or TRBV6-3, the J gene TRBJ2-2; 12 nucleotides align to TRBD2. The length of the CDR3 is 18 residues. Germline loops: CDR1 MNHEY, CDR2 SVGEGT. Trimming took 4 bases from V and 1 from J; bases not matched to a gene: 7. In nucleotides, the CDR3 is TGTGCCAGCAGTTTCAGGGGGACTAGCGGGCAGAACACCGGGGAGCTGTTTTTT. Protein sequence: CASSFRGTSGQNTGELFF.

CDR3: CASSLTQGRGYTF. The CDR3 coding sequence is TGTGCCAGCAGTTTGACACAGGGTCGTGGCTACACCTTC. The chain links TRBV12-3 or TRBV12-4 to TRBJ1-2, with D possibly being TRBD1 (6 bases). Trimming took 3 bases from V and 7 from J, leaving 12 bases between them. CDR3 length: 13 amino acids.

The chain joins TRBV14 to TRBJ2-7; 9 positions match TRBD2. CDR3 length equals 15 residues. Germline V CDR1 and CDR2: SGHDN, FVKESK. With 2 bases clipped from V and 4 bases from J, the junction kept 6 bases outside the gene matches. The DNA for the CDR3 is TGTGCCAGCAGCCAATTAGCGGGAGCCATGTACGAGCAGTACTTC. This codes for CASSQLAGAMYEQYF.

The chain uses TRBV12-3 or TRBV12-4 and TRBJ1-1; D unclear. CDR3 length: 14 amino acids. V was shortened by 4 bases and J by 1 base, with 10 bases between the two germline ends. CDR3 sequence: CASSSGFRNTEAFF. DNA of the CDR3: TGTGCCAGCAGTTCGGGATTCCGGAACACTGAAGCTTTCTTT.

This clonotype has ten or more counts. The chain carries TRBV5-1 and TRBJ2-7; the match to TRBD1 covers 9 bases. Germline CDR1 reads SGHRS; CDR2 reads YFSETQ. The CDR3 consists of 14 residues. V dropped 5 bases and J dropped 5; count of bases not matched to a gene: 8. The CDR3 spells CASRGTGKSHEQYF. The CDR3 coding sequence is TGCGCCAGCAGAGGGACAGGGAAATCCCACGAGCAGTACTTC.

This clonotype was seen more than once but under ten times. V is TRBV18 and J is TRBJ1-5; the match to TRBD1 covers 7 bases. The CDR3 loop spans 16 amino acids. J lost 3 bases, V lost 2 bases, and 7 bases had no gene match. Germline CDR1 is KGHSH and CDR2 is LQKENI. The CDR3 nucleotides are TGTGCCAGCTCACCAAATCCAGGGGGAAACAATCAGCCCCAGCATTTT. Translating it yields CASSPNPGGNNQPQHF.

This clonotype occurred many times. The gene calls are TRBV12-3 or TRBV12-4 and TRBJ2-2, with TRBD2 matching over 8 bases. CDR3 length: 17 amino acids. Unmatched junction bases numbered 12, after V lost 4 bases and J lost 5 bases. Here the CDR3 reads CASSWGAGVFRTGELFF. CDR3 nucleotides: TGTGCCAGCAGTTGGGGAGCGGGAGTCTTTAGGACCGGGGAGCTGTTTTTT.

This clonotype has a handful of counts. A much larger clone sits a single nucleotide away, making a read error possible. The CDR3 DNA sequence: TGTGCCAGCAGCCCCTGGGGACAGGGCTCTTACACTGAAGCTTTCTTT. Its translation: CASSPWGQGSYTEAFF. J is TRBJ1-1 and V is TRBV12-3 or TRBV12-4; 9 bases are shared with TRBD1. Trimming removed 6 bases from V and 3 bases from J; junction bases left unmatched: 11. The CDR3 is 16 amino acids.

This clonotype has ten or more counts. This chain joins TRBV29-1 and TRBJ2-7, with 7 positions matching TRBD1. V was clipped by 5 bases and J by 2 bases; unmatched bases: 3. The germline V gene encodes CDR1 SQVTM and CDR2 ANQGSEA. This CDR3 is 12 amino acids long. The CDR3 nucleotides are TGCAGCGTTCGGACAGGCGCCTACGAGCAGTACTTC. This translates into CSVRTGAYEQYF.

This clonotype was counted many times. The chain joins TRBV12-5 to TRBJ2-2; D not certain. V was shortened by 5 bases and J by 5 bases, with 12 bases between the two germline ends. Germline CDR1 reads LGHNT; CDR2 reads FRNRAP. CDR3 length: 14 residues. The CDR3 coding sequence is TGTGCTAGTGGTCCAAGGTCTTGGACCGGGGAGCTGTTTTTT. Protein product: CASGPRSWTGELFF.

The rearrangement joins TRBV28 to TRBJ2-7; 10 bases line up with TRBD1. There are 15 residues in the CDR3. J was trimmed by 7 bases and V by 6 bases; bases with no gene match: 12. Germline CDR1 and CDR2: MDHEN and SYDVKM. CDR3 residues: CASSPGQGGIGEQYF. The CDR3 bases are TGTGCCAGCAGCCCTGGACAGGGGGGGATTGGGGAGCAGTACTTC.

The rearrangement links TRBV14 to TRBJ2-7, with D perhaps TRBD2 (6 bases). CDR1 is SGHDN, CDR2 FVKESK, per germline. V was pared by 6 bases and J by 0 bases, with 15 bases between. There are 15 residues in the CDR3. The CDR3 DNA is TGTGCCAGCAGTCTCCCCGGGACTTACTCCTACGAGCAGTACTTC. It is translated as CASSLPGTYSYEQYF.

The V gene is TRBV6-1, the J gene TRBJ2-7; D is perhaps TRBD1 (6 bases). With 4 bases removed from V and 2 bases from J, the gap between germline ends came to 12 bases. The CDR3 covers 14 residues. Looked up from germline, CDR1 is MNHNS and CDR2 is SASEGT. In nucleotides, the CDR3 is TGTGCCAGCAGTGCCGGTGGGGGCGCCTACGAGCAGTACTTC. This encodes CASSAGGGAYEQYF.

The chain has TRBV11-2 and TRBJ2-7, with 15 positions matching TRBD2. Germline lookup yields CDR1 SGHAT and CDR2 FQNNGV. The junction had 7 bases not matched to a gene; V was cut back by 5 bases and J by 11 bases. The CDR3 sequence is 14 residues long. This CDR3 reads CASSPGTSGRFEYF. The CDR3 nucleotides read TGTGCCAGCAGCCCCGGGACTAGCGGGAGGTTTGAGTACTTC.

This clonotype was recorded only once. The CDR3 region has the DNA TGTGCCAGCAGTTTCGGGGGGGCGAGGGAGACCCAGTACTTC. It translates to CASSFGGARETQYF. This sequence joins TRBV28 and TRBJ2-5; 8 bases align to TRBD2. The CDR3 is made up of 14 amino acids. V trimming: 3 bases; J trimming: 5 bases; junction bases outside the gene matches: 5. Germline V gene data show CDR1 as MDHEN and CDR2 as SYDVKM.

This clonotype was picked up many times. The chain carries TRBV20-1 and TRBJ1-1; D is unresolved. Germline CDR1 reads DFQATT; CDR2 reads SNEGSKA (reference sequence). The CDR3 is 15 residues long. V gave up 1 base and J gave up 0 bases, with 12 bases separating them. The CDR3 reads CSARGFEGLNTEAFF. In DNA form, the CDR3 reads TGCAGTGCTAGAGGATTTGAGGGTTTGAACACTGAAGCTTTCTTT.

This clonotype has a count of ten or more. The chain couples TRBV28 to TRBJ2-5; maybe TRBD2 (5 bases). CDR3 length: 16 residues. Germline assignment: CDR1 MDHEN and CDR2 SYDVKM. The ends were cut back, 9 bases at V and 7 bases at J, with 27 bases in the middle. The DNA for the CDR3 is TGTGCCAGTGATGATGCGGACTCTCCTTTACGTAGGACCCAGTACTTC. This encodes CASDDADSPLRRTQYF.

This clonotype came up a few times. The chain employs TRBV12-3 or TRBV12-4 and TRBJ2-2; 9 nucleotides match TRBD1. Trimming at V came to 4 bases and at J to 5 bases, leaving 2 bases not matched to a gene. There are 14 residues in the CDR3. For the CDR3, the DNA is TGTGCCAGCAGTTACGACAGGGGGACCGGGGAGCTGTTTTTT. Its translation: CASSYDRGTGELFF.

In this sample, this clonotype turned up many times. This sequence joins TRBV6-5 and TRBJ1-5; D gene ambiguous. The CDR3 spans 16 residues. Germline CDR1 reads MNHEY; CDR2 reads SVGAGI. Trimming took 0 bases from V and 0 from J, leaving 9 bases between them. The CDR3 nucleotides read TGTGCCAGCAGTTACTCCGTCTGGGGTAGCAATCAGCCCCAGCATTTT. Encoded protein: CASSYSVWGSNQPQHF.

This clonotype was counted many times. The chain combines TRBV3-1 with TRBJ2-4; D possibly corresponds to TRBD2 (5 bases). The CDR3 is made up of 15 amino acids. Between the trimmed V and J ends, which lost 3 bases and 2 bases, there was a span of 11 bases. Germline values: CDR1 LGHDT, CDR2 YNNKEL (reference sequence). DNA of the CDR3: TGTGCCAGCAGCCAGCGACCGGGGACCAAAAACATTCAGTACTTC. Amino acids: CASSQRPGTKNIQYF.

This clonotype was found many times. The rearrangement links TRBV12-3 or TRBV12-4 to TRBJ2-5; D is uncertain. Trimming left V 3 bases short and J 2 bases short, with 10 bases between. CDR3 length: 14 amino acids. CDR3 DNA: TGTGCCAGCAGTTTTTACGGCAGACAAGAGACCCAGTACTTC. This gives the protein CASSFYGRQETQYF.

Many counts were recorded for this clonotype. The chain has TRBV7-3 and TRBJ2-7; 7 bases agree with TRBD2. Trimming removed 0 bases from V and 3 bases from J; junction bases left unmatched: 11. Per the germline V gene, CDR1 is SGHTA and CDR2 is FQGTGA. This CDR3 region has 17 residues. CDR3 protein: CASSLTTAGEAGYEQYF. CDR3 bases: TGTGCCAGCAGCTTAACGACCGCGGGAGAGGCTGGCTACGAGCAGTACTTC.